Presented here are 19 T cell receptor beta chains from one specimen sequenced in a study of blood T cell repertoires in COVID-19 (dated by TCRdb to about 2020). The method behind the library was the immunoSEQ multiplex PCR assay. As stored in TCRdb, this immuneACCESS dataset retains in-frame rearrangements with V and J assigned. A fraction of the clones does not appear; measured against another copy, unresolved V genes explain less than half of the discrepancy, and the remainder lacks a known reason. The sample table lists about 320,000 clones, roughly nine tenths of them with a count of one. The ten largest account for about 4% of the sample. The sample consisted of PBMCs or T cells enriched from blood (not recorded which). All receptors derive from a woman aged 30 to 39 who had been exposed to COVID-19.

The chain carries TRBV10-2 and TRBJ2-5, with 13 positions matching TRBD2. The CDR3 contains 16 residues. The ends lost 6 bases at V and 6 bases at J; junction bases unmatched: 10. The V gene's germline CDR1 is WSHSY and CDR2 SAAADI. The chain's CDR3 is CASREPGLAGMKTQYF. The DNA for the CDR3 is TGCGCCAGCAGGGAACCGGGACTAGCGGGGATGAAGACCCAGTACTTC.

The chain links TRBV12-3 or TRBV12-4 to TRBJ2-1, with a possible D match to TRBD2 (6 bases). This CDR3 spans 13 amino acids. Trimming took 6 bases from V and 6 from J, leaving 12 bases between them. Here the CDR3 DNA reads TGTGCCAGCAGCATCAAGGGAGGCAATGAGCAGTTCTTC. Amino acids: CASSIKGGNEQFF.

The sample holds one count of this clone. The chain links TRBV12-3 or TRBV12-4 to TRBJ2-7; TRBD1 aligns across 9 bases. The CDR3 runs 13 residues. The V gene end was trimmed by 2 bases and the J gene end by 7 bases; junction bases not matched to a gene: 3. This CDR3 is CASSLRQGEEQYF. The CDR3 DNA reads TGTGCCAGCAGTTTACGACAGGGGGAGGAGCAGTACTTC.

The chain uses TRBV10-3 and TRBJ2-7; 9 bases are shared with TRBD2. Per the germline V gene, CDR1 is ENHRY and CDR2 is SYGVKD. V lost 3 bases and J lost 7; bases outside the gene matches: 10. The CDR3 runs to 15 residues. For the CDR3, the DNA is TGTGCCATCAGTGAACCGGCGACTAGCGGAGGGGAGCAGTACTTC. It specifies CAISEPATSGGEQYF.

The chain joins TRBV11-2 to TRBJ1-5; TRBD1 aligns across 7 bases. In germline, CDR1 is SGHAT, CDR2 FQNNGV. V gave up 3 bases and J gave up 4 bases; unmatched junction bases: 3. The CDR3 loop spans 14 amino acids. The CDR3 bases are TGTGCCAGCAGCTTCGAGGGGGCTAATCAGCCCCAGCATTTT. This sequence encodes CASSFEGANQPQHF.

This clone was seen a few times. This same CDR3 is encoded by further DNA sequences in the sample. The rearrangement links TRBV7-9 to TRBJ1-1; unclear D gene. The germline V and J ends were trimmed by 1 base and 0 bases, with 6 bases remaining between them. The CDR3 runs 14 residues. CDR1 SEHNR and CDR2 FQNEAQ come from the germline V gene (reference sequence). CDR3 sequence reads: CASSLGQMNTEAFF. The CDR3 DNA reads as TGTGCCAGCAGCTTAGGGCAGATGAACACTGAAGCTTTCTTT.

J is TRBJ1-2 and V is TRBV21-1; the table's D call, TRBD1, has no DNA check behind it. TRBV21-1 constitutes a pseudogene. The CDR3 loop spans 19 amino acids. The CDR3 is CASSKEVGPGQGMNYGYTF. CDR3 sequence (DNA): TGTGCCAGCAGCAAAGAAGTGGGGCCGGGACAGGGAATGAACTATGGCTACACCTTC.

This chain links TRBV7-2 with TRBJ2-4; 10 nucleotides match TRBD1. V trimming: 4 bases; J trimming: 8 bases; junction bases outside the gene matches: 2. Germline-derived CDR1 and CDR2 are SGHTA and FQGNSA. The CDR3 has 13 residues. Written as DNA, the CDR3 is TGTGCCAGCAGCTCCGGGACAGGGGACATTCAGTACTTC. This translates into CASSSGTGDIQYF.

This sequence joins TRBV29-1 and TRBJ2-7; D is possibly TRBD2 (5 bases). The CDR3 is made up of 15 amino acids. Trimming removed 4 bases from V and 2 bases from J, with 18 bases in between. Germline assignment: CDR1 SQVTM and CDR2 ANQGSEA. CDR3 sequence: CSVAPAWRKPYEQYF. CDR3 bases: TGCAGCGTTGCCCCGGCGTGGAGGAAGCCCTACGAGCAGTACTTC.

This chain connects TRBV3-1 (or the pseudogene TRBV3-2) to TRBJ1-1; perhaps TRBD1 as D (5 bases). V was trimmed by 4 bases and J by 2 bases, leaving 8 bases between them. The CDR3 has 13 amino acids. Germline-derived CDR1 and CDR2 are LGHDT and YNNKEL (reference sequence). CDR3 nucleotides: TGTGCCAGCAGCCCACAGGAAAACACTGAAGCTTTCTTT. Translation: CASSPQENTEAFF.

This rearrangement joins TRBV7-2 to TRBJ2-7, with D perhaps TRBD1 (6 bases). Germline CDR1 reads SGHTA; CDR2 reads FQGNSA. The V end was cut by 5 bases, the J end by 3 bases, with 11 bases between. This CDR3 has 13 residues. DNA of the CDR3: TGTGCCAGCAGCGCCGGGACACACTACGAGCAGTACTTC. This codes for CASSAGTHYEQYF. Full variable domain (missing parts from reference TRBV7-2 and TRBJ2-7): GAGVSQSPSNKVTEKGKDVELRCDPISGHTALYWYRQSLGQGLEFLIYFQGNSAPDKSGLPSDRFSAERTGGSVSTLTIQRTQQEDSAVYLCASSAGTHYEQYFGPGTRLTVT.

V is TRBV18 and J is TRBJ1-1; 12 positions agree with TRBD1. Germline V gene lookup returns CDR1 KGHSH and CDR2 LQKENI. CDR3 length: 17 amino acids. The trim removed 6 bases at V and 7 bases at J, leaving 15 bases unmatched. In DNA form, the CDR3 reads TGTGCCAGCTCCCACGGGACAGGGGGCTCGGGGGATGGTGAAGCTTTCTTT. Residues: CASSHGTGGSGDGEAFF.

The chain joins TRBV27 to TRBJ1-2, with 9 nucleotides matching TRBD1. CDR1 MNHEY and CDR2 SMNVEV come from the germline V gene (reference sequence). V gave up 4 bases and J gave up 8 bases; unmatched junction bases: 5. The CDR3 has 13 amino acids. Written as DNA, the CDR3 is TGTGCCAGCAGTTCACAGGGGGCTCGCGGCTACACCTTC. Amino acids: CASSSQGARGYTF.

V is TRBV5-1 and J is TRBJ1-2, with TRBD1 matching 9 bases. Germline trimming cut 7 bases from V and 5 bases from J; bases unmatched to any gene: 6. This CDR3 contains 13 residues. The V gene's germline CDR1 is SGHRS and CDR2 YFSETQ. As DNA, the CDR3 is TGCGCCAGCCACCCCGGGACAGGGTATGGCTACACCTTC. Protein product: CASHPGTGYGYTF.

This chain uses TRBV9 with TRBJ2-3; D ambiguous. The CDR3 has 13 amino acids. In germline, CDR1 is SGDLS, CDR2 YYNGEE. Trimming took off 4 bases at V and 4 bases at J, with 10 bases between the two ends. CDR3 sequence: CASSFQTADTQYF. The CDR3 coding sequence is TGTGCCAGCAGCTTCCAAACGGCAGATACGCAGTATTTT.

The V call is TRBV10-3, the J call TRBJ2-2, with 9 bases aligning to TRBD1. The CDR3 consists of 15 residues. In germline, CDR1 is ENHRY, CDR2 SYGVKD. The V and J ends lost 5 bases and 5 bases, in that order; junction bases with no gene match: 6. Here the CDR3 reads CAISMYRGRTGELFF. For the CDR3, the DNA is TGTGCCATCAGTATGTACAGGGGGCGGACCGGGGAGCTGTTTTTT.

The CDR3 DNA is TGTGCCAGCAGTTACGACAGGTACACTGAAGCTTTCTTT. Translation gives CASSYDRYTEAFF. This chain uses TRBV6-5 with TRBJ1-1, with D maybe TRBD1 (6 bases). The germline gives CDR1 MNHEY, CDR2 SVGAGI. The CDR3 totals 13 residues. V dropped 2 bases and J dropped 3 bases, with 7 bases sitting between them.

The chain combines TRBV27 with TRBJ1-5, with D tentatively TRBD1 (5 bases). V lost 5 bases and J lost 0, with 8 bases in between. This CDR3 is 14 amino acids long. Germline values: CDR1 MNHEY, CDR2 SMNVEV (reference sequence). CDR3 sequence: CASSPTDSNQPQHF. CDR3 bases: TGTGCCAGCAGTCCGACAGATAGCAATCAGCCCCAGCATTTT.

CDR3 sequence: CASSSKGQAGYEQYF. CDR3 sequence (DNA): TGTGCCAGCAGTTCGAAGGGACAGGCCGGATACGAGCAGTACTTC. This chain connects TRBV27 to TRBJ2-7, with 8 bases lining up with TRBD1. The CDR3 is 15 amino acids. Germline values: CDR1 MNHEY, CDR2 SMNVEV (reference sequence). V shed 4 bases, J shed 4 bases, and the junction held 9 bases outside the gene matches.